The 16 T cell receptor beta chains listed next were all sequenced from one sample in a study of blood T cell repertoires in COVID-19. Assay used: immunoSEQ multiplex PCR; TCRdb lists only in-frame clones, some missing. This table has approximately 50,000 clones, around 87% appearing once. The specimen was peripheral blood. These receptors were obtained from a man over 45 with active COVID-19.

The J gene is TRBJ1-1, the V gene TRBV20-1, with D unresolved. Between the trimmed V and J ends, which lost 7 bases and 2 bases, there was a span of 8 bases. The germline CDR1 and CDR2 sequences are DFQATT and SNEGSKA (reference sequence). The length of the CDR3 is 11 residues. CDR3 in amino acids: CSGFVNTEAFF. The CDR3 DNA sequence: TGCAGTGGTTTCGTAAACACTGAAGCTTTCTTT.

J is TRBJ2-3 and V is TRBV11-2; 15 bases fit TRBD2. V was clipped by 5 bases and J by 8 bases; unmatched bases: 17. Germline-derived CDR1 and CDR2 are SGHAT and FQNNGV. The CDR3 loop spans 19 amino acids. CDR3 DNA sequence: TGTGCCAGCAGCCCGCACAGAGGACTAGCGGGAGGGCCGCGGTCTACGCAGTATTTT. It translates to CASSPHRGLAGGPRSTQYF.

The chain's CDR3 is CASSSPFTGRLGYEQYF. CDR3 nucleotides: TGTGCCAGCAGTTCCCCGTTCACCGGGAGACTAGGCTACGAGCAGTACTTC. The chain employs TRBV28 and TRBJ2-7, with D maybe TRBD2 (6 bases). Germline values: CDR1 MDHEN, CDR2 SYDVKM. V lost 4 bases to trimming and J lost 3 bases, with 22 bases between them. The CDR3 length is 17 residues. Full variable domain (outside the CDR3, taken from reference TRBV28 and TRBJ2-7): DVKVTQSSRYLVKRTGEKVFLECVQDMDHENMFWYRQDPGLGLRLIYFSYDVKMKEKGDIPEGYSVSREKKERFSLILESASTNQTSMYLCASSSPFTGRLGYEQYFGPGTRLTVT.

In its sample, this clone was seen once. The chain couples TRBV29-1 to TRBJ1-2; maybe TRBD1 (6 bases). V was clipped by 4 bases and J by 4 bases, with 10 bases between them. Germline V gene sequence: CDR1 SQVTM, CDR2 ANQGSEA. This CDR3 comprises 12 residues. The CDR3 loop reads CSVGRGGYGYTF. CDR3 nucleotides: TGCAGCGTTGGTAGAGGGGGCTATGGCTACACCTTC.

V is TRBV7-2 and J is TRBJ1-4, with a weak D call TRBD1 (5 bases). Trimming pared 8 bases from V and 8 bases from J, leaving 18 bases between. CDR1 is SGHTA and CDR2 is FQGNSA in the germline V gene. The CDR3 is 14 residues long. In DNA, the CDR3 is TGTGCCAGCTCCCGGGGGACCCGATACGAAAAACTGTTTTTT. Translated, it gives CASSRGTRYEKLFF.

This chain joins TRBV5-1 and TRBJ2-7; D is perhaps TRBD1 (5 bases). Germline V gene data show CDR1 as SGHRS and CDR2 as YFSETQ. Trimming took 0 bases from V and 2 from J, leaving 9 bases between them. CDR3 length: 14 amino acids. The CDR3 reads CASSLGQGAYEQYF. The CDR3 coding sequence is TGCGCCAGCAGCTTGGGCCAGGGTGCCTACGAGCAGTACTTC. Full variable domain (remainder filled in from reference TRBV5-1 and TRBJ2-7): KAGVTQTPRYLIKTRGQQVTLSCSPISGHRSVSWYQQTPGQGLQFLFEYFSETQRNKGNFPGRFSGRQFSNSRSEMNVSTLELGDSALYLCASSLGQGAYEQYFGPGTRLTVT.

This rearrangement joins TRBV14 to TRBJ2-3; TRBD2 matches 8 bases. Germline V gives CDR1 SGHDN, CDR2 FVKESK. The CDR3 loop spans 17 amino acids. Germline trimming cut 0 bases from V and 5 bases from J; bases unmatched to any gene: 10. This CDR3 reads CASSQDRNGGAVDTQYF. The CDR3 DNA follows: TGTGCCAGCAGCCAAGATCGAAACGGGGGGGCCGTAGATACGCAGTATTTT.

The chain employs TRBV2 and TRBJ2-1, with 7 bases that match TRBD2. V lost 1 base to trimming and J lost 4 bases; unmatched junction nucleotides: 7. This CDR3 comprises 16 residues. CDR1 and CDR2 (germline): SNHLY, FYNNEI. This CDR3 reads CASSEGVASGYNEQFF. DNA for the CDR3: TGTGCCAGCAGTGAAGGTGTGGCTAGCGGATACAATGAGCAGTTCTTC.

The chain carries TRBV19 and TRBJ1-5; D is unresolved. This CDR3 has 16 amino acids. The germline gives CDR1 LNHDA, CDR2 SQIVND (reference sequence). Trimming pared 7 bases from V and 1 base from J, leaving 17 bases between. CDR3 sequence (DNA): TGTGCCAGTATTCAGCGGGGAGGTGGAAGCAATCAGCCCCAGCATTTT. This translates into CASIQRGGGSNQPQHF.

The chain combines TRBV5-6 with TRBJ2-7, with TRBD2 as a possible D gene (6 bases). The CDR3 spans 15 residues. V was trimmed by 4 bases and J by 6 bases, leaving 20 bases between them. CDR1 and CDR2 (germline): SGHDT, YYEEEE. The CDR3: CASSPGLGRVSEQYF. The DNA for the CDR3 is TGTGCCAGCAGCCCGGGACTGGGAAGGGTGAGCGAGCAGTACTTC.

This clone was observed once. CDR3 sequence reads: CASSVGWREQETQYF. The CDR3 DNA sequence: TGTGCCAGCAGCGTAGGCTGGAGGGAGCAGGAGACCCAGTACTTC. This sequence joins TRBV9 and TRBJ2-5; perhaps TRBD2 as D (6 bases). Germline V CDR1 and CDR2: SGDLS, YYNGEE. The V and J ends lost 0 bases and 5 bases respectively, with 14 bases between them. The CDR3 sequence is 15 residues long.

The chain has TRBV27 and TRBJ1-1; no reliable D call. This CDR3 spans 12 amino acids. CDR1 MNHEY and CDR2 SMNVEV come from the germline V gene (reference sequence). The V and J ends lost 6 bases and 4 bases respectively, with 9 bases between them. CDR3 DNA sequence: TGTGCCAGCAGGACCTCGGGCACTGAAGCTTTCTTT. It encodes CASRTSGTEAFF.

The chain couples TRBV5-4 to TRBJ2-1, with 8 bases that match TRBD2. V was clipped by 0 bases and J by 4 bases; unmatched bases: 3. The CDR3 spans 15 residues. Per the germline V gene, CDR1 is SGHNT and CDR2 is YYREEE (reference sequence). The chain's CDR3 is CASSLAGLDYNEQFF. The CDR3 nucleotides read TGTGCCAGCAGCTTGGCGGGACTAGATTACAATGAGCAGTTCTTC. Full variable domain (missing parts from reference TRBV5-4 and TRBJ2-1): ETGVTQSPTHLIKTRGQQVTLRCSSQSGHNTVSWYQQALGQGPQFIFQYYREEENGRGNFPPRFSGLQFPNYSSELNVNALELDDSALYLCASSLAGLDYNEQFFGPGTRLTVL.

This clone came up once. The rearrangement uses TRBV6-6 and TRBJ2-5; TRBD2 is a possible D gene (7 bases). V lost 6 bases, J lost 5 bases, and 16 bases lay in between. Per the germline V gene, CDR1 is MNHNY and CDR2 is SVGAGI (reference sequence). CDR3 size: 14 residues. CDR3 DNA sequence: TGTGCCAGCAGACGAGCCGGGGGGCTGGAGACCCAGTACTTC. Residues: CASRRAGGLETQYF.

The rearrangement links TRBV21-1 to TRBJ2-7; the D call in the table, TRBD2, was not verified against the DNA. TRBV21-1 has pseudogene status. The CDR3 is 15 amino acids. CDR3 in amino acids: CASSTPSQRGYEQYF. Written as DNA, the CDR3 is TGTGCCAGCAGCACACCTAGTCAGCGGGGCTACGAGCAGTACTTC.

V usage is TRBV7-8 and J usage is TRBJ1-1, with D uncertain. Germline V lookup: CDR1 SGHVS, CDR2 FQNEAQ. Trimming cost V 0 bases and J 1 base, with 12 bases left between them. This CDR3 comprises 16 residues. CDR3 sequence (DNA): TGTGCCAGCAGCTTAGCGGCGGCGGGGAGGAACACTGAAGCTTTCTTT. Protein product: CASSLAAAGRNTEAFF.